This record covers a single T cell receptor (beta chain). The PCR was carried out with 60 Vbeta primers and 13 Jbeta primers. Profiled with immunoSEQ multiplex PCR; TCRdb holds only in-frame clones, not every one. The repertoire has more than 150,000 clones, about 82% of them found once; the top ten carry roughly 1.6%. These data originate in a study of cytomegalovirus exposure and HLA in healthy donors. The CDR3 covers 17 residues. V dropped 3 bases and J dropped 4; count of bases not matched to a gene: 13. Germline assignment: CDR1 KGHSH and CDR2 LQKENI. Sequenced material: PBMCs. This rearrangement joins TRBV18 to TRBJ1-2; TRBD1 matches 8 bases. The TCR sequence derives from a man between 18 and 29 years old in good health and CMV-seronegative. The CDR3 reads CASSPRNKGQGSYGYTF. CDR3 nucleotides: TGTGCCAGCTCACCGAGGAATAAAGGACAGGGAAGCTATGGCTACACCTTC.